This TCR beta chain was found in a study of CXCR3-negative and CXCR3-positive naive CD8 T cells. Study-level points and caveats: Once cells were cryopreserved, CXCR3 expression went down partly, and most assays used fresh PBMCs. Higher TRB CDR3 hydrophobicity marked CXCR3-positive naive cells relative to CXCR3-negative naive cells. Across naive subsets, surface CD5 expression was comparable, and TCR strength was inferred from properties of the TRB CDR3. TRBV-TRBJ usage was similar across naive CXCR3 subsets but distinct in memory cells. Whereas both naive subsets had comparably high diversity, memory CD8+ cells had much lower diversity.

The libraries of TRB cDNA were prepared using 5' RACE with UMI labels. TCRdb reprocessed the 5' RACE reads, keeping one entry per CDR3 protein, no DNA. This listing includes about 92,000 distinct CDR3 sequences. A note on this clonotype: Its antigen remains unidentified.

The CDR3 totals 16 residues. Germline loops: CDR1 MNHEY, CDR2 SVGEGT. This sequence originates from a human donor in good health. Some clones in this sample may be carry-over from other donors' samples. The sequenced sample was naive CXCR3+ CD8+ T cells from blood. Subset specified: CD45RO-CCR7+CD27+CD95- naive CD8+ T cells expressing CXCR3 (TNR3+). The chain recombines TRBV6-2 or TRBV6-3 with TRBJ1-2; TCRdb lists TRBD1, though no DNA is available to test this call. The chain's CDR3 is CASSYYGTGVDYGYTF.